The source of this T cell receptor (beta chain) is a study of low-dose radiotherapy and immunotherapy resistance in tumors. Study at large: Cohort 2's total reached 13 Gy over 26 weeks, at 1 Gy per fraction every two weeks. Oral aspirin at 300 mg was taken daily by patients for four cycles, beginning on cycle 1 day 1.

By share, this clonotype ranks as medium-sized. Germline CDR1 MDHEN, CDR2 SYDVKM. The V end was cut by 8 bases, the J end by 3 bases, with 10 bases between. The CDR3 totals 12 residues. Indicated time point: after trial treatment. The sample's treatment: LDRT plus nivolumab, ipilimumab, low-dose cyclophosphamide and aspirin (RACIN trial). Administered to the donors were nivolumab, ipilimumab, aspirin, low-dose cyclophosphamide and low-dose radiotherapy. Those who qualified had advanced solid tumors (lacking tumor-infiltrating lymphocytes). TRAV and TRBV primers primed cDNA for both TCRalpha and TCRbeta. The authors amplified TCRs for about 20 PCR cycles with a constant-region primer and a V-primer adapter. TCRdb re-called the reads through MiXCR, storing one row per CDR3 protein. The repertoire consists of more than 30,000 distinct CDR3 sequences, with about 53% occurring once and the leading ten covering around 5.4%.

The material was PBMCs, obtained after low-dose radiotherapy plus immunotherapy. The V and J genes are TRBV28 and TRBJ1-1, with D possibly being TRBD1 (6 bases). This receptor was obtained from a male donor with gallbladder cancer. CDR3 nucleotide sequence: TGTGCCAGCTCGGAGGGGGACACTGAAGCTTTCTTT. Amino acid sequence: CASSEGDTEAFF.